A selection of T cell receptor beta chains follows, all from one sample in a study of T cells in Graves' hyperthyroidism and ophthalmopathy. TCRdb fed the multiplex PCR reads into MiXCR, producing one record per CDR3 protein. The table lists about 250,000 distinct CDR3 sequences, around 15% of them singletons. Material: blood. These TCRs come from a woman between 45 and 60 years old with Graves' hyperthyroidism that later progressed to Graves' ophthalmopathy. The CDR3 runs from the conserved cysteine through the conserved F or W. D genes are given only for firm matches. Where a row states a size, it is once, few, many or the class of an expanded clone; other rows omit it.

D gene	V gene	clone size	J gene	CDR3 length	CDR3 DNA	CDR3 protein
TRBD2	TRBV7-3	many	TRBJ2-7	15	TGTGCCAGCAGCTTAAATGCGGGAGGGCCCTACGAGCAGTACTTC	CASSLNAGGPYEQYF
.	TRBV6-1	many	TRBJ1-2	14	TGTGCCAGCAGCCCCGGGGGGGGTATGGATGGCTACACCTTC	CASSPGGGMDGYTF
.	TRBV12-3/TRBV12-4	many	TRBJ1-3	20	TGTGCCAGCAGTTTACTGGAGGCAGCCTATCTATCCTCCTCTGGAAACACCATATATTTT	CASSLLEAAYLSSSGNTIYF
.	TRBV7-9	many	TRBJ1-1	18	TGTGCCAGCAGCCCGGATATAGGGGAGAGGGGTATGAACACTGAAGCTTTCTTT	CASSPDIGERGMNTEAFF
TRBD2	TRBV7-8	many	TRBJ2-5	16	TGTGCCAGCAGCTTAGGGACTAGCGGGGACCAAGAGACCCAGTACTTC	CASSLGTSGDQETQYF
.	TRBV3-1	many	TRBJ2-7	13	TGTGCCAGCAGCGGAGCGACAACCTACGAGCAGTACTTC	CASSGATTYEQYF
.	TRBV6-1	many	TRBJ2-7	15	TGTGCCAGCTACGACCCAATAGACAGTATCTACGAGCAGTACTTC	CASYDPIDSIYEQYF
TRBD1	TRBV29-1	few	TRBJ2-1	13	TGCAGCGCTCCGGGACAGGGATACAATGAGCAGTTCTTC	CSAPGQGYNEQFF
.	TRBV13	.	TRBJ1-2	14	TGTGCCAGCAGCTTAGGGGGGCCGGGCTATGGCTACACCTTC	CASSLGGPGYGYTF
.	TRBV9	many	TRBJ1-1	17	TGTGCCAGCAGCGTAGTAATTGGGCAATTTAACCCCCGAATTGGCTTCTTT	CASSVVIGQFNPRIGFF
.	TRBV20-1	many	TRBJ1-2	16	TGCAGTGCTAGACCGTTATGGACGGGGGGAGACTATGGCTACACCTTC	CSARPLWTGGDYGYTF
TRBD2	TRBV19	.	TRBJ2-2	17	TGTGCCAGTAGTATTCCCACGGGACTAGCGGAGTCGGGGGAGCTGTTTTTT	CASSIPTGLAESGELFF
.	TRBV4-2	.	TRBJ2-1	16	TGTGCCAGCAGCCCTCAACTGACCCGGGGTAACAATGAGCAGTTCTTC	CASSPQLTRGNNEQFF
.	TRBV7-2	.	TRBJ1-1	15	TGTGCCAGCGGCTTAATGGAGGGCGGGAGCACTGAAGCTTTCTTT	CASGLMEGGSTEAFF
.	TRBV18	many	TRBJ2-5	13	TGTGCCAGCTCACCCGAGATGCGAGAGACCCAGTACTTC	CASSPEMRETQYF
TRBD1	TRBV28	many	TRBJ2-7	15	TGTGCCAGCAGCTTACCCCGGACAGGGACCTACGAGCAGTACTTC	CASSLPRTGTYEQYF
.	TRBV14	many	TRBJ2-3	17	TGTGCCAGCAGCCAAGATCTCGCTTTTTCTAGCACAGATACGCAGTATTTT	CASSQDLAFSSTDTQYF
.	TRBV10-3	many	TRBJ2-7	17	TGTGCCATCAGTGGCCCCCCTGAGGCGCACTACTCCTACGAGCAGTACTTC	CAISGPPEAHYSYEQYF
.	TRBV20-1	few	TRBJ2-2	14	TGCAGTGCTAGATTGCCGGACAGCACCGGGGAGCTGTTTTTT	CSARLPDSTGELFF
.	TRBV27	many	TRBJ2-3	18	TGTGCCAGCAGTTCTCTGATCTTCAGGGTTCGGGGGACAGATACGCAGTATTTT	CASSSLIFRVRGTDTQYF